The 28 T cell receptor beta chains below come from one sample, sequenced in a study of cytomegalovirus exposure and HLA in healthy donors. PCR employed 60 Vbeta and 13 Jbeta primers. The data were produced by immunoSEQ multiplex PCR, yet TCRdb's version contains in-frame clones alone and is incomplete. The sample holds some 200,000 clones, approximately 9.5% seen once. Sequenced: PBMCs. These receptors all stem from a woman aged 25 to 39 in good health and CMV-seropositive.

The chain employs TRBV2 and TRBJ1-5; possibly TRBD1 for D (6 bases). V was clipped by 6 bases and J by 4 bases, with 16 bases between them. The CDR3 runs to 15 residues. Germline assignment: CDR1 SNHLY and CDR2 FYNNEI. CDR3 region: CASSKGRTANQPQHF. In DNA form, the CDR3 reads TGTGCCAGCAGCAAAGGTAGGACAGCTAATCAGCCCCAGCATTTT.

This clone came up a few times. The chain links TRBV6-5 to TRBJ1-1; 8 bases match TRBD1. Germline-derived CDR1 and CDR2 are MNHEY and SVGAGI. There are 13 residues in the CDR3. V was clipped by 11 bases and J by 9 bases; unmatched bases: 14. The DNA of the CDR3 is TGTGCCCCCATCCAAACCGGGACAGGACAAGCTTTCTTT. As protein: CAPIQTGTGQAFF.

This clone was counted ten times or more. The rearrangement joins TRBV5-6 to TRBJ2-3; D is uncertain. CDR3 length equals 15 residues. CDR1 is SGHDT, CDR2 YYEEEE, per germline. V was shortened by 0 bases and J by 2 bases, with 10 bases between the two germline ends. The CDR3 DNA reads TGTGCCAGCAGCTTGGAGGCCTACTACACAGATACGCAGTATTTT. It encodes CASSLEAYYTDTQYF.

The chain uses TRBV4-1 and TRBJ2-2; 11 bases line up with TRBD2. The junction had 16 bases not matched to a gene; V was cut back by 3 bases and J by 4 bases. Germline CDR1 reads MGHRA; CDR2 reads YSYEKL. This CDR3 is 20 amino acids long. The CDR3 region has the DNA TGCGCCAGCAGCCATCTAGGAGGGCTAGCGGGAGGACAAGCCACCGGGGAGCTGTTTTTT. This gives the protein CASSHLGGLAGGQATGELFF.

This clone has only a few counts. The chain joins TRBV11-2 to TRBJ2-1; D is unresolved. In germline, CDR1 is SGHAT, CDR2 FQNNGV. CDR3 length: 13 amino acids. V was pared by 3 bases and J by 4 bases, with 7 bases between. The DNA for the CDR3 is TGTGCCAGCAGCTTCTATGGTTACAATGAGCAGTTCTTC. This gives the protein CASSFYGYNEQFF. The variable domain in full, completed from reference TRBV11-2 and TRBJ2-1, reads EAGVAQSPRYKIIEKRQSVAFWCNPISGHATLYWYQQILGQGPKLLIQFQNNGVVDDSQLPKDRFSAERLKGVDSTLKIQPAKLEDSAVYLCASSFYGYNEQFFGPGTRLTVL.

The chain has TRBV5-1 and TRBJ1-2; TRBD1 matches 7 bases. With V trimmed by 0 bases and J by 4 bases, 9 bases remained unmatched. Germline loops: CDR1 SGHRS, CDR2 YFSETQ. The CDR3 runs 16 residues. The CDR3 region is CASSLGGTDLTYGYTF. CDR3 bases: TGCGCCAGCAGCTTGGGGGGGACAGATCTCACCTATGGCTACACCTTC.

V and J are TRBV2 and TRBJ2-7; 7 nucleotides line up with TRBD1. Unmatched junction bases numbered 3, after V lost 2 bases and J lost 2 bases. CDR1 is SNHLY and CDR2 is FYNNEI in the germline V gene. The CDR3 is made up of 14 amino acids. CDR3 nucleotides: TGTGCCAGCAGTGAAAATGGACAGGCCTACGAGCAGTACTTC. Encoded protein: CASSENGQAYEQYF.

The V gene is TRBV27, the J gene TRBJ1-1; D is unclear. V lost 8 bases and J lost 1, with 14 bases in between. The CDR3 totals 14 residues. Germline-derived CDR1 and CDR2 are MNHEY and SMNVEV (reference sequence). The CDR3 region is CASRTPSGNTEAFF. The CDR3 DNA reads as TGTGCCAGCCGAACCCCTAGCGGGAACACTGAAGCTTTCTTT.

Only a few counts were recorded for this clone. J is TRBJ1-5 and V is TRBV7-9; TRBD1 might be the D (6 bases). CDR1 and CDR2 (germline): SEHNR, FQNEAQ (reference sequence). The V end lost 1 base, the J end lost 0 bases, and 13 bases lay between the germline ends. The CDR3 is made up of 17 amino acids. CDR3 residues: CASSLGQGRGSNQPQHF. In DNA form, the CDR3 reads TGTGCCAGCAGCTTAGGTCAGGGCAGGGGTAGCAATCAGCCCCAGCATTTT.

This chain connects TRBV6-6 to TRBJ1-2; D perhaps matches TRBD1 (5 bases). Between the trimmed V and J ends, which lost 6 bases and 1 base, there was a span of 18 bases. The CDR3 totals 16 residues. Germline CDR1 MNHNY, CDR2 SVGAGI (reference sequence). In DNA, the CDR3 is TGTGCCAGCAGCTCCCTTCCCAGGGTAGTTAACTATGGCTACACCTTC. Amino acid sequence: CASSSLPRVVNYGYTF.

The chain couples TRBV19 to TRBJ1-5, with D possibly being TRBD1 (6 bases). V was clipped by 6 bases and J by 6 bases, with 15 bases between them. CDR1 and CDR2 from the germline V gene are LNHDA and SQIVND (reference sequence). The CDR3 has 14 residues. CDR3 bases: TGTGCCAGTAGAGGGGGGGCTAGGGCTCAGCCCCAGCATTTT. It codes for CASRGGARAQPQHF.

V and J are TRBV25-1 and TRBJ2-2; 9 bases fit TRBD2. This CDR3 spans 14 amino acids. CDR1 and CDR2 from the germline V gene are MGHDK and SYGVNS. Germline trimming cut 9 bases from V and 6 bases from J; bases unmatched to any gene: 8. This CDR3 reads CASKVAGVAGELFF. The CDR3 DNA is TGTGCCAGTAAGGTAGCGGGAGTAGCCGGGGAGCTGTTTTTT.

This clone has just a few counts. J is TRBJ2-5 and V is TRBV2; TRBD2 might be the D (6 bases). V lost 7 bases to trimming and J lost 5 bases, with 14 bases between them. Germline CDR1 reads SNHLY; CDR2 reads FYNNEI. The CDR3 spans 13 residues. The CDR3 reads CASNHPRGETQYF. The CDR3, as DNA: TGTGCCAGCAACCATCCCCGGGGGGAGACCCAGTACTTC.

This chain uses TRBV10-3 with TRBJ2-5; 8 positions agree with TRBD2. J lost 3 bases, V lost 4 bases, and 4 bases had no gene match. Germline CDR1 reads ENHRY; CDR2 reads SYGVKD. The CDR3 has 14 amino acids. CDR3 coding DNA: TGTGCCATCAGTGGGTCGGGGGGGGAAGAGACCCAGTACTTC. This sequence encodes CAISGSGGEETQYF.

In this sample, this clone turned up a few times. Mismatch with germline at one junction end may stem from a read error. The J gene is TRBJ2-3, the V gene TRBV29-1; 7 bases line up with TRBD2. The V gene's germline CDR1 is SQVTM and CDR2 ANQGSEA. This CDR3 comprises 10 residues. CDR3 DNA sequence: TGCAGCGTTGGAATAGCGGGCCCTACCTTT. Translating it yields CSVGIAGPTF.

The CDR3 spells CASSARSGTVGYEQYF. The CDR3 nucleotides are TGTGCCAGCAGCGCACGGTCCGGGACAGTCGGCTACGAGCAGTACTTC. The chain links TRBV14 to TRBJ2-7; 7 bases line up with TRBD1. After removal of 5 bases from V and 3 bases from J, the junction contained 13 bases not matched to a gene. This CDR3 comprises 16 residues. The germline V gene encodes CDR1 SGHDN and CDR2 FVKESK.

This chain links TRBV5-1 with TRBJ2-1; TRBD1 aligns across 7 bases. V shed 4 bases and J 3 bases; nucleotides not matched to a gene: 4. The CDR3 has 14 residues. Germline V CDR1 and CDR2: SGHRS, YFSETQ. The CDR3 DNA reads as TGCGCCAGCAGCCCGGGACAGCACTACAATGAGCAGTTCTTC. It is translated as CASSPGQHYNEQFF.

The table lists this clone with a few counts. The CDR3 DNA reads TGTGCCTGGAGTCTTGGGACAGGGGGGGGAGAGACCCAGTACTTC. Its protein is CAWSLGTGGGETQYF. V gene TRBV30 combines with J gene TRBJ2-5; 11 bases fit TRBD1. CDR3 length: 15 residues. The V segment lost 2 bases and the J segment 4 bases; nucleotides outside the gene matches: 6. CDR1 is GTSNPN, CDR2 SVGIG, per germline (reference sequence).

This clone was observed a handful of times. The chain uses TRBV30 and TRBJ1-1; the D is unclear. This CDR3 is 13 amino acids long. V lost 0 bases, J lost 1 base, and 6 bases lay in between. Germline lookup yields CDR1 GTSNPN and CDR2 SVGIG (reference sequence). CDR3 DNA: TGTGCCTGGAGTGTACATGAGAACACTGAAGCTTTCTTT. Amino acid sequence: CAWSVHENTEAFF. The complete variable domain, with remaining parts taken from reference TRBV30 and TRBJ1-1, reads SQTIHQWPATLVQPVGSPLSLECTVEGTSNPNLYWYRQAAGRGLQLLFYSVGIGQISSEVPQNLSASRPQDRQFILSSKKLLLSDSGFYLCAWSVHENTEAFFGQGTRLTVV.

The V and J genes are TRBV6-6 and TRBJ1-5; 8 positions agree with TRBD1. Germline-derived CDR1 and CDR2 are MNHNY and SVGAGI (reference sequence). The CDR3 has 16 amino acids. Trimming removed 2 bases from V and 2 bases from J; junction bases left unmatched: 5. This CDR3 reads CASSYTQTGGNQPQHF. The DNA of the CDR3 is TGTGCCAGCAGTTACACTCAGACAGGGGGCAATCAGCCCCAGCATTTT.

The chain employs TRBV27 and TRBJ2-3; TRBD2 agrees at 15 bases. V shed 6 bases and J 6 bases; nucleotides not matched to a gene: 7. This CDR3 has 16 residues. Germline CDR1 and CDR2: MNHEY and SMNVEV (reference sequence). The CDR3 DNA is TGTGCCAGCAGATGGACTAGCGGGAGGGGCCACGATACGCAGTATTTT. Its protein is CASRWTSGRGHDTQYF.

The gene calls are TRBV6-1 and TRBJ2-5; D is undetermined. The J call may be mistaken, given a closer DNA end match to TRBJ2-7. From germline, CDR1 is MNHNS and CDR2 SASEGT. The CDR3 spans 15 residues. The CDR3 region is CASSTSSTGSYEQYF. The CDR3 nucleotides are TGTGCCAGCAGCACTTCCTCGACTGGTTCCTACGAGCAGTACTTC.

This clone was seen a few times. The CDR3 loop reads CASTIIAGGRTGELFF. CDR3 coding DNA: TGTGCCAGCACCATAATAGCGGGAGGGCGAACCGGGGAGCTGTTTTTT. The chain is built from TRBV5-6 and TRBJ2-2, with TRBD2 matching over 11 bases. Looked up from germline, CDR1 is SGHDT and CDR2 is YYEEEE. After removal of 6 bases from V and 5 bases from J, the junction contained 9 bases not matched to a gene. CDR3 length: 16 amino acids.

This clone was seen only a few times. V gene TRBV30 combines with J gene TRBJ1-5; D remains ambiguous. The CDR3 sequence is 11 residues long. Trimming removed 0 bases at V and 11 bases at J, with 8 bases between. Germline loops: CDR1 GTSNPN, CDR2 SVGIG (reference sequence). The CDR3 protein is CAWSVRGSQHF. The CDR3 nucleotides are TGTGCCTGGAGTGTACGCGGGTCCCAGCATTTT. The variable domain in full, completed from reference TRBV30 and TRBJ1-5, reads SQTIHQWPATLVQPVGSPLSLECTVEGTSNPNLYWYRQAAGRGLQLLFYSVGIGQISSEVPQNLSASRPQDRQFILSSKKLLLSDSGFYLCAWSVRGSQHFGDGTRLSIL.

This clone has more than one count but fewer than ten. This rearrangement joins TRBV10-1 to TRBJ2-6; D gene ambiguous. CDR3 length equals 14 residues. With 8 bases removed from V and 1 base from J, the gap between germline ends came to 9 bases. Germline V lookup: CDR1 WNHNN, CDR2 SYGVQD (reference sequence). CDR3 region: CASQSTSGANVLTF. As DNA, the CDR3 is TGCGCCAGCCAAAGTACTTCTGGGGCCAACGTCCTGACTTTC.

The J gene is TRBJ2-7, the V gene TRBV19, with D possibly being TRBD1 (6 bases). Trimming removed 8 bases from V and 3 bases from J, with 20 bases in between. The germline V gene encodes CDR1 LNHDA and CDR2 SQIVND (reference sequence). The CDR3 covers 15 residues. CDR3 loop: CASSSNPTGFYEQYF. The CDR3 DNA follows: TGTGCCAGTTCTAGCAACCCGACAGGATTCTACGAGCAGTACTTC.

This clone was detected only a few times. V usage is TRBV27 and J usage is TRBJ2-1; possible D gene TRBD1, 5 bases. The length of the CDR3 is 16 residues. V lost 0 bases, J lost 0 bases, and 9 bases lay in between. Per the germline V gene, CDR1 is MNHEY and CDR2 is SMNVEV (reference sequence). The CDR3 DNA is TGTGCCAGCAGTTTATCACAGGTTAGCTCCTACAATGAGCAGTTCTTC. Its translation: CASSLSQVSSYNEQFF.

The V call is TRBV5-8, the J call TRBJ1-4; a weak D match, TRBD1 (5 bases). The V gene's germline CDR1 is SGHTS and CDR2 YDEGEE. The CDR3 runs to 13 residues. The germline V and J ends were trimmed by 4 bases and 8 bases, with 12 bases remaining between them. The chain's CDR3 is CASSRGGEEKLFF. The CDR3 DNA reads TGTGCCAGCAGCCGGGGGGGGGAAGAAAAACTGTTTTTT.